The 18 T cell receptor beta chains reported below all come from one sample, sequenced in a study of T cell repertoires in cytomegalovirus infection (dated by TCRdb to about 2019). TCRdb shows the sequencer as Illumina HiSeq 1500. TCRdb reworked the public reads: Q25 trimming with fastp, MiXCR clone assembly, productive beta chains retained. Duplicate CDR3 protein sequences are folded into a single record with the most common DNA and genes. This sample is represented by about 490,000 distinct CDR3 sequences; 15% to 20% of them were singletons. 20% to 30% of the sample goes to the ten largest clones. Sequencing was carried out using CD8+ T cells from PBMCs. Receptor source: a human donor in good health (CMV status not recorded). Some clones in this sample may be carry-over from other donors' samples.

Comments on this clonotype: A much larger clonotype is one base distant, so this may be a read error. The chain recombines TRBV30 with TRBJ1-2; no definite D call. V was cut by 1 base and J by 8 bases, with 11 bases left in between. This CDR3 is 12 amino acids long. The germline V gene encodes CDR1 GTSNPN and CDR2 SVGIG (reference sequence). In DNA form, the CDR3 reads TGTGCCTGGAGTGCAACAGCGGCCGGCTACACCTTC. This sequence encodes CAWSATAAGYTF.

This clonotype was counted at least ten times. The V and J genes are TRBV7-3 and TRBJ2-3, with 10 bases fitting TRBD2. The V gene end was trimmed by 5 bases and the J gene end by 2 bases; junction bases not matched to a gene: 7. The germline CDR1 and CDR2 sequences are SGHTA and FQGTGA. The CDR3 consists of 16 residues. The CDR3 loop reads CASSDQAGGFTDTQYF. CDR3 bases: TGTGCCAGCAGCGACCAAGCGGGAGGGTTCACAGATACGCAGTATTTT.

The CDR3, as DNA: TGTGCCAGCAGGCCGGACGACACCTACGAGCAGTACTTC. The encoded protein is CASRPDDTYEQYF. The rearrangement links TRBV6-1 to TRBJ2-7; D unresolved. Trimming stripped 6 bases from V and 2 bases from J, with 11 bases between. The CDR3 loop spans 13 amino acids. CDR1 and CDR2 (germline): MNHNS, SASEGT.

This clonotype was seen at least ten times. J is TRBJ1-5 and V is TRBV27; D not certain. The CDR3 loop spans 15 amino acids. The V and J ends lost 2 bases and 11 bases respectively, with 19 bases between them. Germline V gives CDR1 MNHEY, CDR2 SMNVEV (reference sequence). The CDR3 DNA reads TGTGCCAGCAGTTTACGCAGGTACGGAGAATCAGCCCAGCATTTT. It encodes CASSLRRYGESAQHF.

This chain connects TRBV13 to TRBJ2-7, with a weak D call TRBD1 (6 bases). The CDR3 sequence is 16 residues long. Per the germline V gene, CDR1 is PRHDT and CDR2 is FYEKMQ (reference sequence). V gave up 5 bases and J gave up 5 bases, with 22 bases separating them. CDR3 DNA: TGTGCCAGCAGCCCCGCCGTCCGGGACAACGGCCACGAGCAGTACTTC. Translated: CASSPAVRDNGHEQYF.

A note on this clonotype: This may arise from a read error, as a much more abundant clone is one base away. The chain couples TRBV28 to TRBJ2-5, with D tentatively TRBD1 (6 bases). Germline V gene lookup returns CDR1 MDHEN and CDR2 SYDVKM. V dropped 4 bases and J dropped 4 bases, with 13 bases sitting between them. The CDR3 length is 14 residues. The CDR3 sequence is CASSSLIGGETQYF. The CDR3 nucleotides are TGTGCCAGCAGTTCCTTGATAGGGGGAGAGACCCAGTACTTC.

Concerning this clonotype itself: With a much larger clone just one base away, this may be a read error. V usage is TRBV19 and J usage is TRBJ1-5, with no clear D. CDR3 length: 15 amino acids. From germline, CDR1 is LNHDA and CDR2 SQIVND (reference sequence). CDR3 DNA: TGTGCCAATAGTATAGTTCCCGGAGGAAATCAGCCCCAGCATTTT. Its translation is CANSIVPGGNQPQHF.

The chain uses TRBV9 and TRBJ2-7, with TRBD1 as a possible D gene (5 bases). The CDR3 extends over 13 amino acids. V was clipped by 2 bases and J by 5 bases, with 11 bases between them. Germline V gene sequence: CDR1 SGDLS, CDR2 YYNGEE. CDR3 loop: CASSVGRADEQYF. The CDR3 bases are TGTGCCAGCAGCGTTGGCAGGGCCGACGAGCAGTACTTC.

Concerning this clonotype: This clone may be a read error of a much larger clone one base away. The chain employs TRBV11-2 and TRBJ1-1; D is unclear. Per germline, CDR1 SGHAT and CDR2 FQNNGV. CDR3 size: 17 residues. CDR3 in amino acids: CASSLGFRGSSPFEALF. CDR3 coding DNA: TGTGCCAGCAGCTTAGGGTTTCGCGGGTCTTCACCTTTTGAAGCTTTATTT.

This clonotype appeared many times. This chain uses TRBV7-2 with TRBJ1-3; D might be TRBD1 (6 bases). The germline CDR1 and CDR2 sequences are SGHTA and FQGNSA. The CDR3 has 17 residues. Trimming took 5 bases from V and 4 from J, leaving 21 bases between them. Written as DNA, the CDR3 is TGTGCCAGCAGCCTAAGGAAAGGACCCGACAGGGGAAACACCATATATTTT. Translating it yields CASSLRKGPDRGNTIYF.

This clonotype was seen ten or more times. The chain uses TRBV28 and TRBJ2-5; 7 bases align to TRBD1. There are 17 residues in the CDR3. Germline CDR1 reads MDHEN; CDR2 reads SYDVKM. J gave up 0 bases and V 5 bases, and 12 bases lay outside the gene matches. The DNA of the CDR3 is TGTGCCAGCAGTCTTCGGTACAGGGGAACCGACCAAGAGACCCAGTACTTC. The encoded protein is CASSLRYRGTDQETQYF.

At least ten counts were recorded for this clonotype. This CDR3 reads CASSVERNEQFF. For the CDR3, the DNA is TGTGCCAGCAGTGTCGAGAGGAATGAGCAGTTCTTC. V is TRBV6-1 and J is TRBJ2-1; D gene unclear. CDR1 and CDR2 from the germline V gene are MNHNS and SASEGT. This CDR3 has 12 residues. V lost 4 bases and J 7 bases, leaving 8 bases between the germline ends.

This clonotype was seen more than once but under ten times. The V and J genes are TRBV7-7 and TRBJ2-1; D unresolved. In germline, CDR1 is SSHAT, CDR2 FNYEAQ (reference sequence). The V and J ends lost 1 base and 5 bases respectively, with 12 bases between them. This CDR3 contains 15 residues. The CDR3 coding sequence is TGTGCCAGCAGCTTAGGGGCAGGTATCCACAATGAGCAGTTCTTC. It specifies CASSLGAGIHNEQFF.

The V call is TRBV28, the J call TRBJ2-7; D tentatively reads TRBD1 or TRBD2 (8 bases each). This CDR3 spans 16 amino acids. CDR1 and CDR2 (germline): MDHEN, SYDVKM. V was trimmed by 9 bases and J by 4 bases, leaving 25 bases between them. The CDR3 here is CASLRGPGLGSYEQYF. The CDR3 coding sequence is TGTGCCAGTCTCAGGGGGCCGGGACTAGGGTCTTACGAGCAGTACTTC.

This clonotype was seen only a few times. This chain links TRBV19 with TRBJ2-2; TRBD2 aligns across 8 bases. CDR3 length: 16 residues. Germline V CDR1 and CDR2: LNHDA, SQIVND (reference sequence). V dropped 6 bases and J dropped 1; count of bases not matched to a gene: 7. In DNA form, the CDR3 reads TGTGCCAGTAGCTTAGTAGCGGGAAGGAACACCGGGGAGCTGTTTTTT. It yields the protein CASSLVAGRNTGELFF.

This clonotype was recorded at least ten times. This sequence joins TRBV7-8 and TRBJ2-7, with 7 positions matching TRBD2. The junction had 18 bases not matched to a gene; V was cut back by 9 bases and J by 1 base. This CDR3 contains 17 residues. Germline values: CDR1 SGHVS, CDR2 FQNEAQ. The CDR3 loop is CASKLSTEGEGSYEQYF. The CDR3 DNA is TGTGCCAGTAAACTCTCCACCGAAGGGGAGGGTTCCTACGAGCAGTACTTC.

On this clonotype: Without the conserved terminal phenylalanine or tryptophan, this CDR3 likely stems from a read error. CDR3 loop: CASSGSEQYL. For the CDR3, the DNA is TGTGCCAGCAGTGGCTCTGAGCAGTACTTA. V and J are TRBV2 and TRBJ2-7; no firm D call. V was cut by 4 bases and J by 7 bases, with 5 bases left in between. Germline CDR1 reads SNHLY; CDR2 reads FYNNEI. CDR3 size: 10 residues.

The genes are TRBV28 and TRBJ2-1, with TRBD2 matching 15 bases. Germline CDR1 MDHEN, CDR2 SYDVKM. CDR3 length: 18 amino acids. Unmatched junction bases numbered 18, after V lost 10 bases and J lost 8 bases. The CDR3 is CATTVTLRTSGRADEQFF. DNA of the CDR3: TGTGCCACCACTGTTACCCTCCGGACTAGCGGGAGGGCCGATGAGCAGTTCTTC.